A single sample is the source of the 14 T cell receptor beta chains below, sequenced in a study of blood T cell repertoires in COVID-19. TCRdb's copy holds only in-frame clones and misses some; the assay was immunoSEQ multiplex PCR. The table shows 80,000 or so clones, with 80% occurring only once. Sequencing was done on a sample of peripheral blood. The receptors stem from a woman aged 70-85 years with acute or convalescent COVID-19.

To note about this clone: Sequence at one end of the junction differs from germline and may be a read error. The rearrangement uses TRBV11-3 and TRBJ2-7; D is perhaps TRBD1 (6 bases). From germline, CDR1 is SGHNT and CDR2 YENEEA. The CDR3 contains 12 residues. CDR3 DNA: TGTGCCAGCAGCCTCAATAACAGGGAGTTTCGTTTC. This translates into CASSLNNREFRF.

The DNA of the CDR3 is TGTGCCAGCAGCTTAGTGTCAGGGGGAGATACGCAGTATTTT. Its translation: CASSLVSGGDTQYF. This chain connects TRBV11-2 to TRBJ2-3, with TRBD1 identical over 7 bases. The CDR3 is 14 amino acids. Trimming at V came to 1 base and at J to 5 bases, leaving 3 bases not matched to a gene. CDR1 SGHAT and CDR2 FQNNGV come from the germline V gene. Based on the CDR3 plus reference TRBV11-2 and TRBJ2-3, the full variable domain is EAGVAQSPRYKIIEKRQSVAFWCNPISGHATLYWYQQILGQGPKLLIQFQNNGVVDDSQLPKDRFSAERLKGVDSTLKIQPAKLEDSAVYLCASSLVSGGDTQYFGPGTRLTVL.

The sample holds one count of this clone. The gene calls are TRBV7-3 and TRBJ2-1; D uncertain. Germline CDR1 SGHTA, CDR2 FQGTGA. With 5 bases removed from V and 4 bases from J, the gap between germline ends came to 15 bases. The length of the CDR3 is 15 residues. The CDR3 loop reads CASSPRLSSYNEQFF. For the CDR3, the DNA is TGTGCCAGCAGCCCCCGTTTATCCTCTTACAATGAGCAGTTCTTC. Looking up the rest from reference TRBV7-3 and TRBJ2-1 gives the full variable domain: GAGVSQTPSNKVTEKGKYVELRCDPISGHTALYWYRQSLGQGPEFLIYFQGTGAADDSGLPNDRFFAVRPEGSVSTLKIQRTERGDSAVYLCASSPRLSSYNEQFFGPGTRLTVL.

The genes are TRBV7-3 and TRBJ2-1; 7 bases map to TRBD2. Trimming took 2 bases from V and 4 from J; bases not matched to a gene: 5. There are 15 residues in the CDR3. Germline V gene lookup returns CDR1 SGHTA and CDR2 FQGTGA. The CDR3 reads CASSLSGGGYNEQFF. The DNA for the CDR3 is TGTGCCAGCAGCTTATCTGGCGGGGGTTACAATGAGCAGTTCTTC.

The chain is built from TRBV6-5 and TRBJ1-1; D is unresolved. Germline V lookup: CDR1 MNHEY, CDR2 SVGAGI. The CDR3 loop spans 14 amino acids. V lost 6 bases and J 7 bases, leaving 18 bases between the germline ends. This CDR3 reads CASRVRDAFFEAFF. Here the CDR3 DNA reads TGTGCCAGCAGAGTCCGGGATGCCTTTTTTGAAGCTTTCTTT.

Only a few counts were recorded for this clone. This chain uses TRBV3-1 (or the pseudogene TRBV3-2) with TRBJ2-7; 7 nucleotides line up with TRBD1. Trimming removed 3 bases from V and 4 bases from J; junction bases left unmatched: 6. Germline V lookup: CDR1 LGHDT, CDR2 YNNKEL (reference sequence). This CDR3 spans 14 amino acids. CDR3 residues: CASSHRDRLYEQYF. The DNA of the CDR3 is TGTGCCAGCAGCCACCGGGACAGACTTTACGAGCAGTACTTC.

This clone is medium-sized by share. The chain joins TRBV10-3 to TRBJ2-2; TRBD1 aligns across 7 bases. Germline trimming cut 6 bases from V and 3 bases from J; bases unmatched to any gene: 16. Germline CDR1 and CDR2: ENHRY and SYGVKD. This CDR3 region has 18 residues. This CDR3 reads CAIRNTGQRSGYTGELFF. As DNA, the CDR3 is TGTGCCATCAGGAACACGGGACAGCGAAGTGGTTACACCGGGGAGCTGTTTTTT.

The chain couples TRBV18 to TRBJ1-4; weak D call: TRBD1 (5 bases). This CDR3 is built from 16 residues. The germline CDR1 and CDR2 sequences are KGHSH and LQKENI. Trimming stripped 3 bases from V and 0 bases from J, with 11 bases between. The CDR3 is CASSPRTFSTNEKLFF. The CDR3 DNA reads as TGTGCCAGCTCACCTAGGACATTCTCAACTAATGAAAAACTGTTTTTT.

The chain couples TRBV7-7 to TRBJ2-2; 9 bases fit TRBD1. The CDR3 sequence is 17 residues long. The V and J ends lost 5 bases and 5 bases, in that order; junction bases with no gene match: 12. Germline V CDR1 and CDR2: SSHAT, FNYEAQ (reference sequence). CDR3 sequence reads: CASSLDLGQGKTGELFF. The CDR3 nucleotides are TGTGCCAGCAGCCTAGACCTCGGACAGGGGAAAACCGGGGAGCTGTTTTTT.

V usage is TRBV7-2 and J usage is TRBJ1-2; D is perhaps TRBD1 (5 bases). CDR3 length: 14 residues. Trimming cost V 6 bases and J 3 bases, with 14 bases left between them. Looked up from germline, CDR1 is SGHTA and CDR2 is FQGNSA. CDR3: CASRVEGRDYGYTF. The CDR3 DNA reads TGTGCCAGCAGGGTGGAGGGGCGCGACTATGGCTACACCTTC.

The chain joins TRBV6-4 to TRBJ1-1; TRBD1 might be the D (5 bases). CDR1 MRHNA and CDR2 SNTAGT come from the germline V gene. This CDR3 spans 15 amino acids. V was shortened by 0 bases and J by 4 bases, with 12 bases between the two germline ends. The CDR3 loop is CASSDSAGGSTEAFF. The CDR3 nucleotides read TGTGCCAGCAGTGACTCAGCGGGGGGTAGCACTGAAGCTTTCTTT.

The chain carries TRBV10-3 and TRBJ2-5; 7 nucleotides line up with TRBD2. V gave up 2 bases and J gave up 4 bases; unmatched junction bases: 16. The CDR3 has 18 residues. The germline CDR1 and CDR2 sequences are ENHRY and SYGVKD. This CDR3 is CAISERSGMLEPPETQYF. The CDR3 DNA follows: TGTGCCATCAGTGAGCGGAGCGGGATGCTAGAGCCCCCAGAGACCCAGTACTTC.

V usage is TRBV27 and J usage is TRBJ2-4, with TRBD2 matching 10 bases. The CDR3 extends over 16 amino acids. Germline CDR1 MNHEY, CDR2 SMNVEV (reference sequence). The trim removed 2 bases at V and 9 bases at J, leaving 10 bases unmatched. The CDR3 region has the DNA TGTGCCAGCAGTTTAAAGCGGGGGGGCAGAGGTAGCATTCAGTACTTC. This sequence encodes CASSLKRGGRGSIQYF.

The rearrangement links TRBV4-1 to TRBJ1-5; TRBD1 aligns across 8 bases. CDR1 is MGHRA and CDR2 is YSYEKL in the germline V gene. The V gene end was trimmed by 0 bases and the J gene end by 2 bases; junction bases not matched to a gene: 6. This CDR3 is built from 17 residues. As DNA, the CDR3 is TGCGCCAGCAGCCAAGATCTTTCAGGGGGCCGCAATCAGCCCCAGCATTTT. This gives the protein CASSQDLSGGRNQPQHF.